Sequencing of this T cell receptor beta chain was carried out in a study of T cell repertoires in cytomegalovirus infection. Study summary: Based on public TCR beta signatures, there were indications of CMV infection and of a matching HLA type. Study results and caveats: HLA-C-restricted TCR beta clonotypes specific for CMV led the ex vivo response. Cumulative frequency of public TCR beta families picked out carriers of CMV plus the relevant HLA.

A word on this clonotype: What it binds is not known.

Germline values: CDR1 SGHDN, CDR2 FVKESK. The CDR3 is made up of 16 amino acids. J lost 9 bases, V lost 1 base, and 9 bases had no gene match. TCRdb recomputed calls from the reads with MiXCR, one row per CDR3 protein. The data hold approximately 400,000 distinct CDR3 sequences, with approximately 32% observed a single time. This clonotype originated in a human donor in good health (CMV status not recorded). Some clones in this sample may be carry-over from other donors' samples. Sequencing was done on a sample of PBMCs. The genes are TRBV14 and TRBJ2-1; TRBD2 aligns across 10 bases. The CDR3 is CASSQGPGLARGEQFF. The CDR3 DNA follows: TGTGCCAGCAGCCAAGGCCCGGGACTAGCGAGGGGTGAGCAGTTCTTC.